The rows below give T cell receptor beta chains drawn from one sample of a study of monozygotic twins with inflammatory bowel disease. TCRdb reanalyzed the 5' RACE reads and collapses them to one entry per CDR3 protein, without DNA. Its listing shows fewer than 550,000 distinct CDR3 sequences. Material for sequencing was blood. All receptors derive from a human donor with ulcerative colitis or Crohn's disease, or a healthy co-twin of an affected twin (not recorded which). Both conserved end residues are part of each CDR3.

cdr3_length	v_call	j_call	cdr3_aa
17	TRBV3-1	TRBJ2-1	CASSQAFPGQQRNEQFF
13	TRBV24-1	TRBJ2-1	CATSADTYNEQFF
16	TRBV7-3	TRBJ2-5	CASSRTGQGASETQYF
14	TRBV15	TRBJ2-3	CATSAGGTTDTQYF
14	TRBV4-1	TRBJ2-1	CASSQDSGDNEQFF
13	TRBV27	TRBJ1-2	CASSPAQIRGYTF
14	TRBV6-2/TRBV6-3	TRBJ2-1	CASSYWTGSGEQFF
14	TRBV11-2	TRBJ1-3	CASSPPGAGNTIYF
16	TRBV4-1	TRBJ2-1	CASSQLSTINNNEQFF
14	TRBV10-3	TRBJ1-1	CAISAGMLETEAFF